These T cell receptor beta chains were read from a single sample in a study of tumor and adjacent non-tumor tissue in lung cancer. TCRdb recomputed calls from the multiplex PCR reads with MiXCR, one row per CDR3 protein. This table holds about 200,000 distinct CDR3 sequences, 60% to 85% found once. The sample consisted of lung tumor tissue. All receptors come from a man aged 55 to 69 with non-small cell lung cancer. CDR3s include the opening cysteine and the closing phenylalanine or tryptophan. Each record gives: J gene, V gene, D gene, clone size, CDR3 DNA, CDR3 protein. The D gene is left open where the match is weak. Part of the rows lack a size; the others show once, few, many or a class for expanded clones.

TRBJ2-7	TRBV20-1	NA	NA	TGCAGTGCTAGAGATAGTGACGGACAGCCCTACGAGCAGTACTTC	CSARDSDGQPYEQYF
TRBJ2-7	TRBV6-5	NA	NA	TGTGTCAGCAGTTACTCGGGTATTGGTCAGAGCTACGGGCAGTACTTC	CVSSYSGIGQSYGQYF
TRBJ1-5	TRBV6-2/TRBV6-3	NA	NA	TGTGCCAGCATTTACTCACACCTACGGACGGCCGAACAGCCCCAGCATTTT	CASIYSHLRTAEQPQHF
TRBJ1-6	TRBV4-3	NA	NA	TGCACCAGCAGCCAATCACAAAGCTCCTATAATTCACCCCTCCACTTT	CTSSQSQSSYNSPLHF
TRBJ1-5	TRBV29-1	NA	NA	TGCAGCGCCGCCGACTTGGAGGGGCGACAGCCCCAGCATTTT	CSAADLEGRQPQHF
TRBJ2-1	TRBV6-5	NA	few	TGTGCCAGCAGTTACTTTCACGGGAGACGGGCCTACAATGAGCAGTTCTTC	CASSYFHGRRAYNEQFF
TRBJ2-6	TRBV30	TRBD2	NA	TGTGCCCGGAGTGGCCGGACTAGCGGTCAGGGGGCCAACGTCCTGACTTTC	CARSGRTSGQGANVLTF
TRBJ2-7	TRBV20-1	NA	many	TGCAGTGTCGCTCAGGATCCCTCCTACGAGCAGTACTTC	CSVAQDPSYEQYF
TRBJ2-1	TRBV6-1	NA	NA	TGTGCCAGCAGCCTGGCGGTTCTAGGTTCCTACAATGAGCAGTTCTTC	CASSLAVLGSYNEQFF
TRBJ1-2	TRBV6-5	TRBD1	NA	TGTGCCAGCAGCCCCGCAGGGGGCGCGGGGGGCTACACCTTC	CASSPAGGAGGYTF
TRBJ1-1	TRBV20-1	NA	few	TGCAGTGCTACTTCCACAGGGCGCACTGAAGCTTTCTTT	CSATSTGRTEAFF
TRBJ2-2	TRBV10-2	TRBD1	NA	TGCGCCAGAACCCTCGAGGGGGACAGGGGGATCACCGGGGAGCTGTTTTTT	CARTLEGDRGITGELFF
TRBJ1-6	TRBV6-1	NA	NA	TGTGCCAGCAGTGAACTTCAGGGTTCACTCCTCCACTTT	CASSELQGSLLHF
TRBJ1-2	TRBV30	NA	NA	TGTGCCTGGACTTCGAGGGGAAGGGTCCATGTCTACACCTTC	CAWTSRGRVHVYTF
TRBJ2-6	TRBV11-2	NA	once	TGTGCCAGCAGCTTAATTCCAAAGGAGAGGCCCTCTGGGGTCAACGTCCTAACTTTC	CASSLIPKERPSGVNVLTF
TRBJ2-2	TRBV19	NA	few	TGTGCCAGTAGTATTCTGAACACCGGGGAGCTGTTTTTT	CASSILNTGELFF
TRBJ1-4	TRBV12-3/TRBV12-4	NA	NA	TGTGCCAGCAGCAAGAGACAGGCTGTTGAAAAACTGTTTTTT	CASSKRQAVEKLFF
TRBJ2-3	TRBV20-1	NA	NA	TGCAGTGCCCCACTTACAGTGCAACCAGATACGCAGTATTTT	CSAPLTVQPDTQYF
TRBJ2-1	TRBV20-1	NA	NA	TGCAGTGCTAGGGTAGCGGCAGGGCCCTCGGGCAATGAGCATTCCTTC	CSARVAAGPSGNEHSF
TRBJ1-6	TRBV20-1	NA	few	TGCAGTGCTAGGCCTCCTCTTGGCGATTCACCCCTCCACTTT	CSARPPLGDSPLHF
TRBJ2-4	TRBV29-1	NA	many	TGCAGCGGGGAGGGAGGGGGCGTCGGGAACATTCAGTACTTC	CSGEGGGVGNIQYF
TRBJ1-5	TRBV10-2	NA	NA	TGCGCCAGCAGTGAGAGCCAGGGCGTCTATAGCAATCAGCCCCAGCATTTT	CASSESQGVYSNQPQHF
TRBJ2-3	TRBV5-1	NA	NA	TGCGCCAGCAGCTTGGCCCCGGCAAATTCCCCCGGGGATACGCAGTATTTT	CASSLAPANSPGDTQYF
TRBJ1-3	TRBV12-3/TRBV12-4	TRBD1	NA	TGTGCCAGCAGTGCGGACAGGGGAACTGGAAACACCATATATTTT	CASSADRGTGNTIYF
TRBJ1-6	TRBV11-2	NA	NA	TGTGCCAGCAGCCGGACAGAAAATTCACCCTTCCACTTT	CASSRTENSPFHF
TRBJ1-5	TRBV20-1	NA	medium-sized	TGCAGTGCTAGATCCGGGACACTTTATCAGCCCCAGCATTTT	CSARSGTLYQPQHF
TRBJ1-5	TRBV5-4	NA	NA	TGTGCCAGCAGCTACAGTCCATTCGGGATTCAGCCCCAACATTTT	CASSYSPFGIQPQHF
TRBJ1-5	TRBV7-8	NA	NA	TGTGCCAGCACCCGGGGGGTTAGGGGCAGAAGCAATCAGCCCCAGCATTTT	CASTRGVRGRSNQPQHF
TRBJ2-2	TRBV29-1	NA	NA	TGCATCGTAGAAAAGGGGGACACGGTTACCGGTGAGCTGTTTTTT	CIVEKGDTVTGELFF
TRBJ1-1	TRBV11-2	NA	NA	TGTGCCAGCAGCTTAGGCCAGGCTTTAATGGACACTGAAGCTTTCTTT	CASSLGQALMDTEAFF
TRBJ2-1	TRBV4-1	NA	NA	TGCGCCAGTAGCCAAGGTAGCGAGACGCATCCTGAGCAGTTCTTC	CASSQGSETHPEQFF
TRBJ1-2	TRBV6-5	TRBD1	NA	TGTGCCAGCAACACCCGGGACAGAGGGGTTTTGGGTGGCTACGCCTTC	CASNTRDRGVLGGYAF
TRBJ2-3	TRBV28	NA	NA	TGTGCCAGCAGTTTAGTAGGACTCTTTACACATACGCAGTATTTT	CASSLVGLFTHTQYF
TRBJ1-4	TRBV30	TRBD1	NA	TGTGCCTGGAACCCGGGACAGACCCCGGCGGGGGAAAAACTGTTTTTT	CAWNPGQTPAGEKLFF
TRBJ1-1	TRBV12-3/TRBV12-4	TRBD1	NA	TGTGCCAGCCGTCAACAGGGGGCGAGCACTGAAGCTTTCTTT	CASRQQGASTEAFF
TRBJ2-5	TRBV5-5	TRBD1	NA	TGTGCCAGCAACATCGGACAGGGGCGAGAGACCCAGTATTTC	CASNIGQGRETQYF
TRBJ2-5	TRBV12-3/TRBV12-4	TRBD1	NA	TGTGCCAGCAGTTGGGGACAGGGACGGTACCAAGAGGCCCAGTACTTC	CASSWGQGRYQEAQYF
TRBJ2-1	TRBV6-2/TRBV6-3	NA	many	TGTGCCAGCAGTCTAATCCACTTGGGATTTGTCGGGAGCAGGAACAATGAGCAGTTCTTC	CASSLIHLGFVGSRNNEQFF
TRBJ2-3	TRBV4-3	NA	NA	TGCGCCAGCAGCCCCGCTTGGCCTGATCAAGATACGCAGTATTTT	CASSPAWPDQDTQYF
TRBJ2-1	TRBV11-3	NA	once	TGTGCCAGCAGCTTAGGCGAGGGATCGGACAATGAGCACTTCTTC	CASSLGEGSDNEHFF
TRBJ1-6	TRBV20-1	TRBD1	NA	TGCAGTGCTCGAAGGCCCGGGACAGATAATTCACCACTCCACTTT	CSARRPGTDNSPLHF
TRBJ1-2	TRBV28	TRBD1	NA	TGTCCCAGCAGGACCTCCGGGACAGGGTATCGAGGCTACACCTTC	CPSRTSGTGYRGYTF
TRBJ2-3	TRBV12-3/TRBV12-4	NA	NA	TGTGCCAGTACCCACGTTAGCACCGATACGCAGTATTTT	CASTHVSTDTQYF
TRBJ2-3	TRBV12-3/TRBV12-4	NA	many	TGTGCCAGCACCTTAGTCGGGAGTGGAGATACGCAGTATTTT	CASTLVGSGDTQYF
TRBJ1-1	TRBV6-5	NA	NA	TGTGCCATGAGTTACTCGCTAGGGGTCACTGAAGCTTTCTTC	CAMSYSLGVTEAFF
TRBJ1-1	TRBV11-3	NA	NA	TGTGCCAGCAGTTTGCGACCGAACACTGTGCCTTTCTTT	CASSLRPNTVPFF
TRBJ2-6	TRBV12-3/TRBV12-4	NA	many	TGTGCCAGCATCCAGGGACGATCTGGGGCCAACGTCCTGACTTTC	CASIQGRSGANVLTF
TRBJ2-3	TRBV4-2	TRBD2	NA	TGTGCTAGCAGCCAAGGTAGCGGGTTCACAGATACGCGGTATTTT	CASSQGSGFTDTRYF
TRBJ1-1	TRBV11-2	NA	NA	TGTGCCAGTAGCTTAGAAATCAGTGGACTCACTGAAGTTTTCTTT	CASSLEISGLTEVFF
TRBJ2-2	TRBV6-1	NA	NA	TGTGTCAGCAGCATGCCCGAGGATCTGCTTTTT	CVSSMPEDLLF
TRBJ1-1	TRBV4-2	NA	NA	TGTGCCTGCAGCCGGATCACTGAAGCTTTCTTT	CACSRITEAFF
TRBJ2-7	TRBV6-1	NA	NA	TGTGCCAGCAATACAGGGGGAGGGTACGAGCAGTACTTC	CASNTGGGYEQYF
TRBJ2-3	TRBV29-1	NA	NA	TGCAGCGTTGTGGCAGTGAACACAGATACGCAGTATTTT	CSVVAVNTDTQYF
TRBJ1-5	TRBV20-1	TRBD1	NA	TGCGGTGCTTCCTCTAGACAGGGCTGTCATCCCCAGCATTTT	CGASSRQGCHPQHF
TRBJ2-6	TRBV4-3	NA	NA	TGCGCCAGCAGCCGAGAGGCGGTGTCTGGGGCCAACGCCATGACTTTC	CASSREAVSGANAMTF